This TCR beta chain was sequenced in a study of T cell responses to AZD1222 COVID-19 vaccine. V was pared by 5 bases and J by 7 bases, with 8 bases of the junction left unmatched. Germline V lookup: CDR1 SGHTA, CDR2 FQGNSA. CDR3 size: 14 residues. Second-dose intervals near 4 or 12 weeks were combined. On this clone: The target antigen is unknown.

Here immunoSEQ multiplex PCR was the method, and the copy in TCRdb shows in-frame clones only, minus some. The sample includes fewer than 70,000 clones, approximately 89% of them seen just once. General observations from the study: Along spike, vaccine-associated CD4 TCRs were found throughout, with dominance at 160-218 and 743-854. The donor cohort was predominantly white British with a female majority, and clonal diversity may have been underestimated.

The TCR was taken from an adult who received the AZD1222 COVID-19 vaccine. This chain connects TRBV7-2 to TRBJ2-1; 7 nucleotides line up with TRBD1. The sequenced sample was peripheral blood, obtained 28 days after the second AZD1222 dose. The CDR3 coding sequence is TGTGCCAGCAGCACCCCGACAGGGTCGAATGAGCAGTTCTTC. Translated: CASSTPTGSNEQFF.